These 19 T cell receptor beta chains came from one sample sequenced in a study of shared T cell receptors in the human thymus. TCRdb's table, derived via immunoSEQ multiplex PCR, lists solely in-frame clones and lacks some. Found here are hundreds of thousands of clones, approximately 87% of them singletons; the top ten hold 0.0094%. The data also belong to a second study, concerning human thymus T cells.

Sequences were obtained from thymocytes. Source of these receptors: a boy younger than two with a congenital heart defect.

This chain connects TRBV6-6 to TRBJ2-7; tentative D call: TRBD1 (7 bases). Germline CDR1 and CDR2: MNHNY and SVGAGI (reference sequence). This CDR3 contains 14 residues. The V and J ends lost 10 bases and 4 bases respectively, with 20 bases between them. The DNA of the CDR3 is TGTGCCACCAGCGCCGGAGGGGGCGATTACGAGCAGTACTTC. Residues: CATSAGGGDYEQYF.

V usage is TRBV5-4 and J usage is TRBJ2-7; the D gene is possibly TRBD2 (5 bases). The length of the CDR3 is 14 residues. CDR1 SGHNT and CDR2 YYREEE come from the germline V gene (reference sequence). Trimming stripped 0 bases from V and 7 bases from J, with 14 bases between. The CDR3 DNA is TGTGCCAGCAGCTTGGCCTCGGCGCAGCGGGAGCAGTACTTC. Translation: CASSLASAQREQYF.

CDR3 nucleotides: TGCAGCGTTGCTCTTTGGGCAGGGGGTAATGAGCAGTTCTTC. This codes for CSVALWAGGNEQFF. The rearrangement links TRBV29-1 to TRBJ2-1, with 7 bases aligning to TRBD1. The CDR3 has 14 residues. The V segment lost 4 bases and the J segment 7 bases; nucleotides outside the gene matches: 10. In germline, CDR1 is SQVTM, CDR2 ANQGSEA.

About this clone itself: Other DNA sequences of this sample code for an identical CDR3. The chain uses TRBV5-1 and TRBJ2-3; D ambiguous. V lost 4 bases and J 2 bases, leaving 8 bases between the germline ends. CDR1 SGHRS and CDR2 YFSETQ come from the germline V gene. The CDR3 spans 13 residues. The CDR3 region is CASSLLLTDTQYF. CDR3 DNA: TGCGCCAGCAGCCTCCTCCTCACAGATACGCAGTATTTT.

This clone occurred a few times. The rearrangement links TRBV28 to TRBJ1-4; 9 nucleotides line up with TRBD1. The ends lost 3 bases at V and 8 bases at J; junction bases unmatched: 7. Germline V gives CDR1 MDHEN, CDR2 SYDVKM. The CDR3 is made up of 15 amino acids. The CDR3 nucleotides read TGTGCCAGCAGTTTCTACCGGGACAGGGCAGAAAAACTGTTTTTT. This translates into CASSFYRDRAEKLFF. Together with reference TRBV28 and TRBJ1-4, the CDR3 gives the full variable domain: DVKVTQSSRYLVKRTGEKVFLECVQDMDHENMFWYRQDPGLGLRLIYFSYDVKMKEKGDIPEGYSVSREKKERFSLILESASTNQTSMYLCASSFYRDRAEKLFFGSGTQLSVL.

This chain uses TRBV28 with TRBJ1-2; D gene unclear. The CDR3 loop spans 13 amino acids. V was clipped by 3 bases and J by 6 bases, with 11 bases between them. Per the germline V gene, CDR1 is MDHEN and CDR2 is SYDVKM. The CDR3 reads CASSLDWTDGYTF. The DNA for the CDR3 is TGTGCCAGCAGTTTGGACTGGACGGATGGCTACACCTTC.

V is TRBV29-1 and J is TRBJ2-7, with 8 bases matching TRBD2. The ends lost 3 bases at V and 2 bases at J; junction bases unmatched: 3. CDR1 and CDR2 (germline): SQVTM, ANQGSEA. This CDR3 comprises 13 residues. The CDR3 nucleotides are TGCAGCGTTGACGGGGGGGCCGCCTACGAGCAGTACTTC. It specifies CSVDGGAAYEQYF.

The V and J genes are TRBV30 and TRBJ1-5, with TRBD1 matching 8 bases. CDR3 length: 15 residues. V dropped 0 bases and J dropped 1; count of bases not matched to a gene: 2. Germline lookup yields CDR1 GTSNPN and CDR2 SVGIG (reference sequence). CDR3 DNA: TGTGCCTGGAGTGTACAGGGGGGAAGCAATCAGCCCCAGCATTTT. Residues: CAWSVQGGSNQPQHF.

This clone was recorded only once. The chain couples TRBV30 to TRBJ2-1, with 7 bases that match TRBD1. The CDR3 covers 14 residues. The germline V gene has CDR1 GTSNPN and CDR2 SVGIG (reference sequence). V trimming: 0 bases; J trimming: 9 bases; junction bases outside the gene matches: 8. DNA for the CDR3: TGTGCCTGGAGTGTACAGGGGTATTATTTTGAGCAGTTCTTC. This sequence encodes CAWSVQGYYFEQFF.

This clone was recorded only once. V usage is TRBV18 and J usage is TRBJ1-1; 8 nucleotides align to TRBD1. V dropped 7 bases and J dropped 4; count of bases not matched to a gene: 5. The CDR3 length is 13 residues. The germline CDR1 and CDR2 sequences are KGHSH and LQKENI. CDR3: CASYTQGGTEAFF. In nucleotides, the CDR3 is TGTGCCAGCTACACACAGGGGGGCACTGAAGCTTTCTTT.

V usage is TRBV18 and J usage is TRBJ1-2; 7 bases are a match to TRBD1. V lost 3 bases to trimming and J lost 4 bases; unmatched junction nucleotides: 5. Germline V gene sequence: CDR1 KGHSH, CDR2 LQKENI. The length of the CDR3 is 14 residues. In DNA, the CDR3 is TGTGCCAGCTCACCGGGACAGCTCCCCTATGGCTACACCTTC. It encodes CASSPGQLPYGYTF.

The chain employs TRBV28 and TRBJ1-1, with 8 bases matching TRBD1. This CDR3 is 19 amino acids long. J gave up 1 base and V 6 bases, and 19 bases lay outside the gene matches. Germline V lookup: CDR1 MDHEN, CDR2 SYDVKM. The DNA of the CDR3 is TGTGCCAGCAGGGCTAGCACAGGGGGTCCACATGGTCAGAACACTGAAGCTTTCTTT. Protein product: CASRASTGGPHGQNTEAFF.

This clone appeared once. V usage is TRBV7-9 and J usage is TRBJ2-7; TRBD2 matches 8 bases. Per the germline V gene, CDR1 is SEHNR and CDR2 is FQNEAQ (reference sequence). There are 15 residues in the CDR3. The V segment lost 4 bases and the J segment 6 bases; nucleotides outside the gene matches: 11. CDR3 nucleotide sequence: TGTGCCAGCAGCTCCAACCTAGCGGGCGCCGGCGAGCAGTACTTC. Translated: CASSSNLAGAGEQYF.

A single count supports this clone. CDR3 loop: CASSQAMRFSHSYEQYF. As DNA, the CDR3 is TGTGCCAGCAGCCAAGCGATGCGCTTTTCCCACTCCTACGAGCAGTACTTC. J is TRBJ2-7 and V is TRBV14; D unresolved. Between the trimmed V and J ends, which lost 1 base and 0 bases, there was a span of 16 bases. Germline V CDR1 and CDR2: SGHDN, FVKESK. CDR3 size: 17 residues.

The chain is built from TRBV15 and TRBJ2-1; 8 bases agree with TRBD1. This CDR3 is 18 amino acids long. In germline, CDR1 is LNHNV, CDR2 YYDKDF (reference sequence). V was pared by 0 bases and J by 4 bases, with 11 bases of the junction left unmatched. In DNA form, the CDR3 reads TGTGCCACCAGCAGAGATTCGGGGACAGGATACCTATACAATGAGCAGTTCTTC. Translating gives CATSRDSGTGYLYNEQFF. Variable domain in full (rest from reference TRBV15 and TRBJ2-1): DAMVIQNPRYQVTQFGKPVTLSCSQTLNHNVMYWYQQKSSQAPKLLFHYYDKDFNNEADTPDNFQSRRPNTSFCFLDIRSPGLGDTAMYLCATSRDSGTGYLYNEQFFGPGTRLTVL.

The chain is built from TRBV7-9 and TRBJ1-3; D call uncertain. The CDR3 runs 16 residues. Germline V CDR1 and CDR2: SEHNR, FQNEAQ (reference sequence). Trimming left V 2 bases short and J 2 bases short, with 13 bases between. In DNA form, the CDR3 reads TGTGCCAGCAGCTTACCTACAGTTATTCCTGGAAACACCATATATTTT. Its protein is CASSLPTVIPGNTIYF.

This chain links TRBV6-5 with TRBJ1-1; 9 bases line up with TRBD1. CDR1 is MNHEY, CDR2 SVGAGI, per germline. The CDR3 loop spans 16 amino acids. Losses at the gene ends were 4 bases for V and 3 bases for J; bases not matched to a gene: 9. CDR3 region: CASSSQTGGVDTEAFF. The CDR3 nucleotides read TGTGCCAGCAGTTCCCAGACAGGGGGGGTAGACACTGAAGCTTTCTTT.

This clone was seen only once. V usage is TRBV28 and J usage is TRBJ1-5; D is unclear. V was trimmed by 3 bases and J by 7 bases, leaving 25 bases between them. The CDR3 contains 18 residues. Germline lookup yields CDR1 MDHEN and CDR2 SYDVKM. CDR3 loop: CASSFHDAGSTYTQPQHF. The CDR3 nucleotides read TGTGCCAGCAGTTTCCATGACGCCGGGTCTACTTATACACAGCCCCAGCATTTT.

This chain uses TRBV4-1 with TRBJ2-3; the D is unclear. Trimming removed 4 bases from V and 2 bases from J, with 16 bases in between. This CDR3 spans 16 amino acids. CDR1 and CDR2 from the germline V gene are MGHRA and YSYEKL. The CDR3 sequence: CASSPTHTRTTDTQYF. In DNA, the CDR3 is TGCGCCAGCAGCCCCACCCATACCAGAACCACAGATACGCAGTATTTT.